This paragraph reports one TCR beta chain. Its antigen is currently unknown. This specimen belongs to a study of lymphopenia after photon versus proton radiotherapy. Some clones are missing from TCRdb's copy, which holds only in-frame ones; the method was immunoSEQ multiplex PCR. Among roughly 42,000 clones listed, 85% were seen once. The ends were cut back, 5 bases at V and 0 bases at J, with 14 bases in the middle. Germline values: CDR1 SGHTA, CDR2 FQGNSA. The CDR3 totals 16 residues. General study findings and limits: After lymphocyte nadir, photon-treated repertoires showed oligoclonal expansion, especially CD8+ Temra. Under photons, naive T cells and diversity fell while effector/memory populations rose. Authors raise, but do not show, better survival with proton therapy. Larger post-nadir TCR diversity loss correlated inversely with survival in deceased patients.

The source was peripheral blood, collected from a patient treated with photon-based radiotherapy. The TCR originated in a man aged 35 to 55 with gastric cancer. The rearrangement uses TRBV7-2 and TRBJ1-3; D perhaps matches TRBD1 (6 bases). CDR3 coding DNA: TGTGCCAGCAGCCTCCTGACAGGCTACTCTGGAAACACCATATATTTT. This encodes CASSLLTGYSGNTIYF.